This T cell receptor beta chain was sequenced for a study of memory CD4+ T cells and cytomegalovirus serostatus. Study-level information: Of the healthy Belgian adults, 9 or 10 were CMV seropositive and 20 to 30 seronegative. General study results and limits: Suggested: most of the CMV-linked TCR signature lies in CD4+ memory cells.

The germline V and J ends were trimmed by 4 bases and 5 bases, with 8 bases remaining between them. The length of the CDR3 is 13 residues. The germline V gene has CDR1 WNHNN and CDR2 SYGVQD (reference sequence). The sort gate was single viable CD3+CD4+CD8-CD45RO+ cells for memory CD4+ T cells. Concerning this clone: Antigen specificity is unknown.

Original data processing: After removing out-of-frame reads, 2.3 million or so distinct TCRbeta sequences remained. Measured with immunoSEQ multiplex PCR; TCRdb has only the in-frame clones, and not every one. That table furnishes V, J and clone size, whereas the DNA furnished D and trimming. The table includes tens of thousands of clones, roughly 77% detected once. This chain connects TRBV10-1 to TRBJ2-2; the D gene is possibly TRBD1 (5 bases). The sequenced material came from memory CD4+ T cells from blood. This clonotype originated in an adult in good health and CMV-seropositive. The chain's CDR3 is CASSVGVTGELFF. The CDR3 bases are TGCGCCAGCAGTGTAGGGGTGACCGGGGAGCTGTTTTTT.